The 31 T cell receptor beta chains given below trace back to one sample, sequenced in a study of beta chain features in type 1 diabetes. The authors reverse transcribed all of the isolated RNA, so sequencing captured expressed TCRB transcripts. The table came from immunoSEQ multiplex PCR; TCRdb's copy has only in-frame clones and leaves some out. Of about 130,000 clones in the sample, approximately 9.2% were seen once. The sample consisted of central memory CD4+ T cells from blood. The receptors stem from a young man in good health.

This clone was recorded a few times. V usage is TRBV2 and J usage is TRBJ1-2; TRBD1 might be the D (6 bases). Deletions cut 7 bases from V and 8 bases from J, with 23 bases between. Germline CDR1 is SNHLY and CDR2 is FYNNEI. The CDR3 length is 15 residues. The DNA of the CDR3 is TGTGCCAGCAACCAAGGACAGCGCGGCACCGGGGGCTACACCTTC. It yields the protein CASNQGQRGTGGYTF. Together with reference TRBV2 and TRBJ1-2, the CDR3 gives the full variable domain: EPEVTQTPSHQVTQMGQEVILRCVPISNHLYFYWYRQILGQKVEFLVSFYNNEISEKSEIFDDQFSVERPDGSNFTLKIRSTKLEDSAMYFCASNQGQRGTGGYTFGSGTRLTVV.

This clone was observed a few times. The CDR3 region has the DNA TGTGCCAGCAGCCCCGGGACTAGCAACTTCAGAGAGACCCAGTACTTC. It is translated as CASSPGTSNFRETQYF. This chain links TRBV7-9 with TRBJ2-5; 9 positions agree with TRBD2. The length of the CDR3 is 16 residues. V dropped 5 bases and J dropped 4; count of bases not matched to a gene: 11. Germline V gene lookup returns CDR1 SEHNR and CDR2 FQNEAQ (reference sequence).

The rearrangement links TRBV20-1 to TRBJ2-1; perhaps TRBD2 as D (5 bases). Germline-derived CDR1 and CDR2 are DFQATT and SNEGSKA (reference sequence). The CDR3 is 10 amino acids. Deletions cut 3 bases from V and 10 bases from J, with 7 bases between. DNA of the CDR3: TGCAGTGCTAGGGGCGGGGAGCAGTTCTTC. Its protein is CSARGGEQFF.

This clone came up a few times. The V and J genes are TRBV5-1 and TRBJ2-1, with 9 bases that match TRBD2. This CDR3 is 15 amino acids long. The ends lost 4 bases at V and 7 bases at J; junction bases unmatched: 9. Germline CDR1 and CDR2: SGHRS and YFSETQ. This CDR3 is CASSQGSGGRNEQFF. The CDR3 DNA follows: TGCGCCAGCAGCCAAGGGAGCGGGGGGAGGAATGAGCAGTTCTTC.

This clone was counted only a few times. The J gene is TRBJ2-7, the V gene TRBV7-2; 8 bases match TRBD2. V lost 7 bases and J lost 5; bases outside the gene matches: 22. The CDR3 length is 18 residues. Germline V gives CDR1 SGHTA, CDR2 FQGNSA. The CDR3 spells CASTTRAGGAFSNNEQYF. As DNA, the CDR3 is TGTGCCAGCACCACCAGGGCGGGGGGCGCGTTTTCGAACAACGAGCAGTACTTC.

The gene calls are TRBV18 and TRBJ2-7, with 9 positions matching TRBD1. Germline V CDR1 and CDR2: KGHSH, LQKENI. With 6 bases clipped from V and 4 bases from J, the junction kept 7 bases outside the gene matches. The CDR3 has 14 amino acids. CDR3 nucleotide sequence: TGTGCCAGCTCGACCGGGACAGGGATTTACGAGCAGTACTTC. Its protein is CASSTGTGIYEQYF.

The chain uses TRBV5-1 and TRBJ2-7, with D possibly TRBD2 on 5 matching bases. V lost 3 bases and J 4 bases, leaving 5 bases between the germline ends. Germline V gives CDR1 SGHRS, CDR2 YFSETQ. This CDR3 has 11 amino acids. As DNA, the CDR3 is TGCGCCAGCAGCTCGGGATACGAGCAGTACTTC. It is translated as CASSSGYEQYF.

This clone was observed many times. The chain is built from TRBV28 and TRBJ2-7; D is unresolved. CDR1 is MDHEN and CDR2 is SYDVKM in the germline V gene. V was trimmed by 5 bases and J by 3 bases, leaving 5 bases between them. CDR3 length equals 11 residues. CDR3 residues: CASSNYYEQYF. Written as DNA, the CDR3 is TGTGCCAGCAGTAATTACTACGAGCAGTACTTC.

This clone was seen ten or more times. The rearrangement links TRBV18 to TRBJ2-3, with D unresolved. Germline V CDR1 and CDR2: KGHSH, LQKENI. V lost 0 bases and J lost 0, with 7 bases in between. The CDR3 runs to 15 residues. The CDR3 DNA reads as TGTGCCAGCTCACCACCGATCAGAAGCACAGATACGCAGTATTTT. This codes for CASSPPIRSTDTQYF.

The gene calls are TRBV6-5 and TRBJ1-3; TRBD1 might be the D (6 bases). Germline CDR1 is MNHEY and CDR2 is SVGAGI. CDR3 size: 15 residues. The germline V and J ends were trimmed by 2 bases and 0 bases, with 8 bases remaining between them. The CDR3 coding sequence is TGTGCCAGCAGTTACGGGGGCAGCTCTGGAAACACCATATATTTT. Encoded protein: CASSYGGSSGNTIYF.

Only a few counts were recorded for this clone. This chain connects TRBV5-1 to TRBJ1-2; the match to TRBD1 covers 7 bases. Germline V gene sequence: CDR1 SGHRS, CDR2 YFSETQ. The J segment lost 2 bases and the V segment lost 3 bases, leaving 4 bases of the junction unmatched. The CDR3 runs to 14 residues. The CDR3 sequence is CASSWDSANYGYTF. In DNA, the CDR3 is TGCGCCAGCAGCTGGGACAGTGCAAACTATGGCTACACCTTC. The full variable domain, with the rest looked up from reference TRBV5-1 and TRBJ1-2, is KAGVTQTPRYLIKTRGQQVTLSCSPISGHRSVSWYQQTPGQGLQFLFEYFSETQRNKGNFPGRFSGRQFSNSRSEMNVSTLELGDSALYLCASSWDSANYGYTFGSGTRLTVV.

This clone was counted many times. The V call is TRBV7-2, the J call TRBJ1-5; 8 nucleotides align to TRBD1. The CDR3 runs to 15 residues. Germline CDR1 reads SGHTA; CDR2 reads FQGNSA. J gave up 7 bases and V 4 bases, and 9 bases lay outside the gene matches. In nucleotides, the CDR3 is TGTGCCAGCAGCTCCCCCGACAGGGGTCAACAGCCCCAGCATTTT. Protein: CASSSPDRGQQPQHF.

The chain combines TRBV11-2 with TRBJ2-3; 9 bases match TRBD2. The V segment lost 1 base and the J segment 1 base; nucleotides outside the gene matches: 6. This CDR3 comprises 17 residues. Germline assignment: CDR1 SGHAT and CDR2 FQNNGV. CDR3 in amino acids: CASSLARSGGGTDTQYF. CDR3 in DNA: TGTGCCAGCAGCTTAGCGCGTAGCGGGGGCGGCACAGATACGCAGTATTTT. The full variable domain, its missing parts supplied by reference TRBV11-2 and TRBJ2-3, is EAGVAQSPRYKIIEKRQSVAFWCNPISGHATLYWYQQILGQGPKLLIQFQNNGVVDDSQLPKDRFSAERLKGVDSTLKIQPAKLEDSAVYLCASSLARSGGGTDTQYFGPGTRLTVL.

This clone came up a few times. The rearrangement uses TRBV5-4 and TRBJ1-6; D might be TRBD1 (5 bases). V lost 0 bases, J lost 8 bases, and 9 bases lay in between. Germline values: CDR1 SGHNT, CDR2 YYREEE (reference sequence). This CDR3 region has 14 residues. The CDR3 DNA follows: TGTGCCAGCAGCTTGGGCCAGGGTGATTCACCCCTCCACTTT. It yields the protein CASSLGQGDSPLHF.

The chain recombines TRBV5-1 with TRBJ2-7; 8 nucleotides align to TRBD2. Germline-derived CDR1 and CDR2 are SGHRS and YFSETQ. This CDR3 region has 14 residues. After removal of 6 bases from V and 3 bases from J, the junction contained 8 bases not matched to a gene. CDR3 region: CASTREGRDYEQYF. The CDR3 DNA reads TGCGCCAGCACCCGGGAGGGAAGGGACTACGAGCAGTACTTC.

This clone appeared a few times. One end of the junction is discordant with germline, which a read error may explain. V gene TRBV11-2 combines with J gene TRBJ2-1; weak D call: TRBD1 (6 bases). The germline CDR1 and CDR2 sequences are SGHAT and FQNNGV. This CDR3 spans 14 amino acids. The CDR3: CASSLGRTDYSKVF. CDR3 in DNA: TGTGCCAGCAGCTTAGGTAGGACAGACTATTCCAAAGTCTTC.

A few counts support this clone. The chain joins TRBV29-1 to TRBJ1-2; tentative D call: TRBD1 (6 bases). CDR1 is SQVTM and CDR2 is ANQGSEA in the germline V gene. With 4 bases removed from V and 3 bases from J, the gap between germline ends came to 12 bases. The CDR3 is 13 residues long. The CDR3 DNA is TGCAGCGTTGGATGGGGGCGAGACTATGGCTACACCTTC. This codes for CSVGWGRDYGYTF. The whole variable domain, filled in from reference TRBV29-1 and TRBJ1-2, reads SAVISQKPSRDICQRGTSLTIQCQVDSQVTMMFWYRQQPGQSLTLIATANQGSEATYESGFVIDKFPISRPNLTFSTLTVSNMSPEDSSIYLCSVGWGRDYGYTFGSGTRLTVV.

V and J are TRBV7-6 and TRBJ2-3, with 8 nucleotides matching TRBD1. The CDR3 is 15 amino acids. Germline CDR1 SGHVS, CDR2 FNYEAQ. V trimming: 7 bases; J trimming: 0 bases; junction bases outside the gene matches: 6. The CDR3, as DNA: TGTGCCAGCACACTACAGGGGGGCAGCACAGATACGCAGTATTTT. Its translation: CASTLQGGSTDTQYF.

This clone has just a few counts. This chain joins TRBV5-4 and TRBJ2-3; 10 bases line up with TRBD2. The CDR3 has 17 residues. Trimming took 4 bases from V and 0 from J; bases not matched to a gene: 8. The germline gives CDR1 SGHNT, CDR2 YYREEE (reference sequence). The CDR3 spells CASSVKLAGFSTDTQYF. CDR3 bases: TGTGCCAGCAGCGTGAAACTAGCGGGGTTTAGCACAGATACGCAGTATTTT.

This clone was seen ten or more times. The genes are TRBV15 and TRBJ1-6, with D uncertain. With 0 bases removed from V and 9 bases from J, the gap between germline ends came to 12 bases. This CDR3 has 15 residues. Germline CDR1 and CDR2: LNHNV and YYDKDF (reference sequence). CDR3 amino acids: CATSRDARGGSPLHF. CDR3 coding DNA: TGTGCCACCAGCAGAGATGCGCGTGGAGGTTCACCCCTCCACTTT.

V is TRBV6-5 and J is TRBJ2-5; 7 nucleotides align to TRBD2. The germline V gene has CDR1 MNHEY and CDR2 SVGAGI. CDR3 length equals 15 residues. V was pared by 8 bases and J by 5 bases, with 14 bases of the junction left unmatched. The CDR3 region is CASFGGGGNEETQYF. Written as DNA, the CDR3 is TGTGCCAGCTTTGGTGGGGGGGGGAACGAGGAGACCCAGTACTTC.

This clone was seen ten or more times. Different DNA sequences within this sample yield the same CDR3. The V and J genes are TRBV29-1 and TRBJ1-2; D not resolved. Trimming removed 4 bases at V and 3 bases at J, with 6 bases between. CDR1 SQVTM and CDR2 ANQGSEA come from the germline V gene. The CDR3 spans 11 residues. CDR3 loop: CSVGRDYGYTF. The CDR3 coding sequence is TGCAGCGTTGGTCGGGACTATGGCTACACCTTC.

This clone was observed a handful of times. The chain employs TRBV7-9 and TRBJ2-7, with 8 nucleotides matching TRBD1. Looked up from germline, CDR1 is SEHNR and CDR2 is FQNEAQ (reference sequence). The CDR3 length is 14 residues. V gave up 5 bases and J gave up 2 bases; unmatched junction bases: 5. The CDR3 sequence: CASSPAGGPYEQYF. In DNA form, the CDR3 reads TGTGCCAGCAGCCCCGCAGGGGGCCCCTACGAGCAGTACTTC.

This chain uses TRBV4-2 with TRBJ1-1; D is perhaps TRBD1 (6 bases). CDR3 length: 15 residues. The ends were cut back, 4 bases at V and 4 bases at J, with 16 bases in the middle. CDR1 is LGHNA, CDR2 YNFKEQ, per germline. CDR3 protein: CASSRPGQGGTEAFF. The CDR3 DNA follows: TGTGCCAGCAGCCGGCCGGGACAAGGGGGCACTGAAGCTTTCTTT.

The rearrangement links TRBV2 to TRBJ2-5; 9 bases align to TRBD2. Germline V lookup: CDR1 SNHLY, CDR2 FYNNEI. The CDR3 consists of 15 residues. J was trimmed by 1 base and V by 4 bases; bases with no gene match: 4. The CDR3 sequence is CASSAASGAQETQYF. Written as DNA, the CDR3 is TGTGCCAGCAGTGCGGCTAGCGGGGCCCAAGAGACCCAGTACTTC.

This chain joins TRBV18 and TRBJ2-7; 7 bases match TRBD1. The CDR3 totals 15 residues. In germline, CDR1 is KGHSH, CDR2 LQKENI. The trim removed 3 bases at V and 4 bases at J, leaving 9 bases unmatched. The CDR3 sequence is CASSPFGTDTYEQYF. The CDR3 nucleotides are TGTGCCAGCTCACCCTTCGGGACAGACACATACGAGCAGTACTTC.

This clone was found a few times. Here the CDR3 reads CASSFDTGTEAFF. In DNA, the CDR3 is TGCGCCAGCAGCTTCGACACCGGCACTGAAGCTTTCTTT. V is TRBV5-1 and J is TRBJ1-1; D is uncertain. The CDR3 length is 13 residues. The germline CDR1 and CDR2 sequences are SGHRS and YFSETQ. Trimming left V 2 bases short and J 4 bases short, with 9 bases between. Using reference TRBV5-1 and TRBJ1-1 for the parts outside the CDR3, the full variable domain is KAGVTQTPRYLIKTRGQQVTLSCSPISGHRSVSWYQQTPGQGLQFLFEYFSETQRNKGNFPGRFSGRQFSNSRSEMNVSTLELGDSALYLCASSFDTGTEAFFGQGTRLTVV.

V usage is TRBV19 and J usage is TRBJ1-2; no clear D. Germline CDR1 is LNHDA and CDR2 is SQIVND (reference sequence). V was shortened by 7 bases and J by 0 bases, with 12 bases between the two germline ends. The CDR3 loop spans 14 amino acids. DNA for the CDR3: TGTGCCAGTACCCCTGAGGCCACTAACTATGGCTACACCTTC. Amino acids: CASTPEATNYGYTF.

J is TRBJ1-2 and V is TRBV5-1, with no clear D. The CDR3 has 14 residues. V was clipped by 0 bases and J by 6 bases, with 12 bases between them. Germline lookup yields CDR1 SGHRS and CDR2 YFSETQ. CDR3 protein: CASSLEAISDGYTF. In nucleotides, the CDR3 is TGCGCCAGCAGCTTGGAGGCTATAAGCGATGGCTACACCTTC.

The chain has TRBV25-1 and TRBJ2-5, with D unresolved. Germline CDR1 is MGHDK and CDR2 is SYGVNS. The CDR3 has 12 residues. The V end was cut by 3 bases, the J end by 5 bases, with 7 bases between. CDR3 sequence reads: CASSDRQETQYF. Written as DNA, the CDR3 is TGTGCCAGCAGTGACAGGCAGGAGACCCAGTACTTC.

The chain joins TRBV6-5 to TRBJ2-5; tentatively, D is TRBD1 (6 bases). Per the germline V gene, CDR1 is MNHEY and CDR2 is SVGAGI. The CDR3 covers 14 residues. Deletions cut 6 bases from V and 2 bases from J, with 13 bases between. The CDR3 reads CASRRTTGQETQYF. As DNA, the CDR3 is TGTGCCAGCAGGCGTACGACAGGACAAGAGACCCAGTACTTC.